What follows is one TCR beta chain and its context. This receptor's antigen is unknown. One base away there is no much larger clone; base qualities are not given. V ends up 2 bases short and J 2 bases short, with an unmatched junction base count of 12. Spanning cysteine to phenylalanine, the CDR3 consists of 19 amino acids. Only CDR3 DNA remains: 57 bases, in frame from the first base. Taken from the germline V gene, the CDR1 and CDR2 loops are SGHDT and YYEEEE. This specimen's time point label, per the study, means: neoterminal ileum biopsy at postoperative endoscopy, about 6 months after surgery. To be eligible, patients had to be adults with ileal or ileocolonic Crohn's disease and an indication for ileocolonic resection. Before DNA extraction, whole ileal mucosal biopsies were kept frozen at -80 degrees C. A TRizol-based method was used to extract genomic DNA from the frozen whole biopsies, and the DNA was quantified with a NanoDrop 2000 spectrophotometer.

The sample belongs to a study of T cell repertoires in ileal Crohn's disease (dated by TCRdb to about 2019). At the level of the whole study: The median duration of disease was 6 to 10 years, and at the time of surgery about a third of patients were active smokers. Postoperative therapy was given to about half of the patients, with thiopurines administered to 11 patients and anti-TNF agents administered to under 20 patients. Surgery was performed for a complication in all patients, with stricturing disease in roughly 61% and penetrating disease in around 40%. The TCR repertoire was analysed in some 53 patients with Crohn's disease drawn from a prospective multicentre cohort. M6 samples were neoterminal ileum biopsies taken at postoperative colonoscopy. The study ran alongside a multicentre cohort designed to identify predictors of early endoscopic recurrence after ileocolonic resection. A total of about 170 mucosal samples from about 50 patients were sequenced, with samples obtained at several locations on the surgical specimen and at postoperative endoscopy. Endoscopic postoperative recurrence was defined by a Rutgeerts score above i0. General study outcomes and caveats: Only a subgroup of patients, of unstated size, had their mucosal CD4 and CD8 T cells sorted and sequenced. Higher high-frequency clone percentages at surgery were associated with endoscopic recurrence; all patients with clonality above 26.8% (18/57) had recurrence. Postoperative endoscopy timing varied within the first year after surgery, with a median delay of around 7.1 months. Sorted CD8 T cells carried more high-frequency clones than CD4 T cells, suggesting mucosal expansions were mainly CD8. A significantly higher proportion of clonal expansions was observed in active smokers at surgery than in non-smokers (about 25% vs 20%, p=0.02).

For commercial TCRB immunosequencing, around 0.5 micrograms of biopsy DNA were submitted for each sample. Adaptive Biotechnology amplified the CDR3 regions from genomic DNA with a two-step multiplex PCR designed to control amplification bias. In the first PCR, primers covered every V and J gene segment, and in the second PCR, barcodes and Illumina adapters were added. CDR3 libraries were sequenced using an Illumina instrument. For the original study's pipeline: Vendor-provided pipelines were combined with custom analysis of raw data in R/Bioconductor under R version 3.3.0. Clonality, which ranges from 0 to 1, was calculated as the inverse of the normalised Shannon entropy across all productive clones. High-frequency clones were defined as the share of the repertoire occupied by the top 100 clones, with only clones passing a 95% confidence test being retained. Repertoire diversity was measured with the Simpson index, and overlap between samples was measured with the Morisita-Horn index. The table was pulled from immuneACCESS by TCRdb, which kept in-frame rearrangements only. Such tables lose some clones; where checked, under half of the loss comes from unresolved V genes, and the rest has no known cause. V and J calls and clone size are copied from that table; D and trimming were computed from the DNA. This sample is represented by nearly 11,000 clones; 55% to 75% of them were singletons. Of the sample, around 7.2% is held by the ten largest clones.

The clonotype originates from an adult with Crohn's disease. The V gene is TRBV5-6 and the J gene is TRBJ2-7, with TRBD2 matching 14 junction bases. The sample taken for sequencing was ileal tissue. The nucleotides are TGTGCCAGCAGCTTCTCCCCCGGACTAGCGGGAGGACTCACCTACGAGCAGTACTTC. Its protein reads: CASSFSPGLAGGLTYEQYF.